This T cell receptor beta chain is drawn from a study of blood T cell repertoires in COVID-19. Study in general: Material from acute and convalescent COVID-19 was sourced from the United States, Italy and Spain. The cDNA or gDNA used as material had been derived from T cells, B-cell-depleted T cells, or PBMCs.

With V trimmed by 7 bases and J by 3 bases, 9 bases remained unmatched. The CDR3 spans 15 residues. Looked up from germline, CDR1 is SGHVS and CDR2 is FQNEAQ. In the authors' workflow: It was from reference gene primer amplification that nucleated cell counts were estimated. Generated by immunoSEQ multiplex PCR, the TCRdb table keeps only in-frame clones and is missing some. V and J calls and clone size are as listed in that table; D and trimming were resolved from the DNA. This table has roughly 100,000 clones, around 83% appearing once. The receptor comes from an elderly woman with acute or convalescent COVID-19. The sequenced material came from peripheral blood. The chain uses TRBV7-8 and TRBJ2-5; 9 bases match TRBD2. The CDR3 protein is CASIRKAGGKETQYF. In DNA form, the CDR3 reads TGTGCCAGCATCCGAAAAGCGGGAGGTAAAGAGACCCAGTACTTC. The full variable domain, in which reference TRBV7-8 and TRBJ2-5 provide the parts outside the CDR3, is GAGVSQSPRYKVAKRGQDVALRCDPISGHVSLFWYQQALGQGPEFLTYFQNEAQLDKSGLPSDRFFAERPEGSVSTLKIQRTQQEDSAVYLCASIRKAGGKETQYFGPGTRLLVL.